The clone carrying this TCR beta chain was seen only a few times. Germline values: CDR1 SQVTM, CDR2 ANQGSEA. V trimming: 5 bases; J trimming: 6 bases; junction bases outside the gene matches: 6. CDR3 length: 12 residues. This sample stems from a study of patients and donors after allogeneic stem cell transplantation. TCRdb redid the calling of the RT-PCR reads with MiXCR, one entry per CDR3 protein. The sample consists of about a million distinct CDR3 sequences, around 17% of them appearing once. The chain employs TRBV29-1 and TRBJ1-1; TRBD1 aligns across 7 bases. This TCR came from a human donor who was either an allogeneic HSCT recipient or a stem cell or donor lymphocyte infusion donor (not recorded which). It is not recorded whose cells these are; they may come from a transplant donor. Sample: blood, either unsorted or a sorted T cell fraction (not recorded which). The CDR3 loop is CSVPTGSSEAFF. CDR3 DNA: TGCAGCGTTCCGACAGGGTCCTCTGAAGCTTTCTTT.